This TCR beta chain was identified during a study of blood T cell repertoires in COVID-19 (dated by TCRdb to between 2020 and 2021). With regard to the full study: Samples covering the acute and convalescent phases of COVID-19 were provided by collaborators in the United States, Italy and Spain. The prospective study material was composed of cDNA or gDNA derived from T cells, B-cell-depleted T cells, or PBMCs. The dataset comprised deeply sampled blood TCRbeta repertoires from subjects exposed to, actively infected with, or recovered from COVID-19. The repertoires were released in a freely available public database intended as a resource for research on the immune response to SARS-CoV-2. The samples were drawn from the first 160 participants of the ongoing ImmuneRACE study and from 1,254 subjects provided by 6 global collaborators. The sample metadata nearly always contained a de-identified subject ID, COVID-19 status, age in years and sex. Where available, HLA class I and class II types were obtained from metadata supplied by the sample provider rather than from assay-based typing.

TCRbeta CDR3 regions were amplified from genomic DNA by means of the immunoSEQ Assay, a bias-controlled multiplex PCR. The original methods were these. Within the assay, amplification of reference gene primers was used to estimate how many nucleated cells each sample contained. Sequence reads were collapsed and filtered to measure the absolute abundance of every unique TCRbeta CDR3 rearrangement. For each sample, productive Simpson clonality was calculated as the square root of Simpson's diversity index across productive rearrangements. Sourced from immuneACCESS, this table was stored by TCRdb with only in-frame sequences that have V and J called. A share of the clones is absent; for the studies checked, an unresolved V gene accounts for under half, and the remainder has no known explanation. V, J and clone size are taken as reported in that table, and D and trimming were inferred from the DNA itself. Across this sample there are tens of thousands of clones, with 88% seen only once. The ten largest make up 4% to 5.5% of the sample.

Whole blood was collected in K2EDTA tubes by collaborating institutions according to the institutions' own protocols. For TCRbeta analysis, collaborators shipped samples in one of three forms: frozen whole blood, isolated PBMCs, or DNA extracted from either of those sample types. Worth noting for this clone: It lacks a known antigen. One base away there is no much larger clone; base qualities are not given.

Here is what the overall study found, with its caveats: Clinical and demographic metadata were provided uncurated, with the amount varying by source and participant.

Material: peripheral blood. The sequence derives from a human donor in a cohort sampled during active COVID-19.

CDR3 sequence: CASRTGNYGYTF. The sequence in DNA is TGTGCCAGTAGGACAGGGAACTATGGCTACACCTTC. The chain is made from TRBV19 and TRBJ1-2; 7 middle bases align to TRBD1. For CDR1 and CDR2, the germline V gene (reference sequence) lists LNHDA and SQIVND. Germline trimming: 6 bases from V, 2 bases from J; junction bases outside gene matches: 0. The CDR3 covers 12 residues, taking in both the cysteine and the phenylalanine. Left in the record is the CDR3 DNA by itself, 36 bases read in frame from the first base.